The 14 T cell receptor beta chains in this list originate from one sample, sequenced in a study of CD8 T cells in ankylosing spondylitis. TCRdb used MiXCR to reprocess the 5' RACE reads, holding one entry per CDR3 protein. The sample includes about 220,000 distinct CDR3 sequences, 20% to 30% seen only once; the top ten take less than 8.5%. Sequencing was carried out using blood, either unsorted or a sorted T cell fraction (not recorded which). Source of these receptors: a male donor with ankylosing spondylitis or in good health (not recorded which).

This clonotype came up many times. The CDR3 DNA follows: TGCAGTGCTAGAGATTATAAGGGGACTAGCGGACGGGGGACCCAGTACTTC. The encoded protein is CSARDYKGTSGRGTQYF. The V and J genes are TRBV20-1 and TRBJ2-5; 11 bases are shared with TRBD2. The V gene's germline CDR1 is DFQATT and CDR2 SNEGSKA (reference sequence). This CDR3 is 17 amino acids long. The J segment lost 7 bases and the V segment lost 0 bases, leaving 13 bases of the junction unmatched.

This clonotype came up many times. This chain joins TRBV10-3 and TRBJ1-1; D remains ambiguous. CDR1 is ENHRY, CDR2 SYGVKD, per germline. CDR3 length: 14 residues. With 0 bases removed from V and 8 bases from J, the gap between germline ends came to 13 bases. The CDR3 is CAISESNGNGEAFF. The CDR3 region has the DNA TGTGCCATCAGTGAGTCGAATGGTAATGGGGAAGCTTTCTTT.

This clonotype was detected a few times. The chain has TRBV12-3 or TRBV12-4 and TRBJ1-1, with D possibly matching TRBD1 (5 bases). V shed 3 bases and J shed 3 bases, with 8 bases lying between them. CDR3 size: 13 residues. The DNA of the CDR3 is TGTGCCAGCAGTTTTACCAGGGACACTGAAGCTTTCTTT. Protein product: CASSFTRDTEAFF.

The table lists this clonotype with many counts. The chain uses TRBV6-1 and TRBJ2-2, with 7 bases aligning to TRBD2. V shed 6 bases, J shed 7 bases, and the junction held 14 bases outside the gene matches. The CDR3 runs to 16 residues. Germline V lookup: CDR1 MNHNS, CDR2 SASEGT. CDR3 protein: CASRNGGSGRSGELFF. CDR3 bases: TGTGCCAGCAGAAACGGGGGGAGTGGGCGGAGCGGGGAGCTGTTTTTT.

This clonotype has ten or more counts. The rearrangement uses TRBV29-1 and TRBJ2-1; a possible D gene is TRBD2 (6 bases). The germline V and J ends were trimmed by 6 bases and 3 bases, with 15 bases remaining between them. This CDR3 is built from 14 residues. Germline V gene lookup returns CDR1 SQVTM and CDR2 ANQGSEA. CDR3 region: CSVGGNGFYNEQFF. The CDR3 DNA reads as TGCAGCGTCGGGGGAAATGGGTTCTACAATGAGCAGTTCTTC.

This clonotype was counted many times. One junction end does not reproduce the germline sequence, and a read error may be involved. The chain employs TRBV10-3 and TRBJ2-5; possible D gene TRBD2, 7 bases. The CDR3 sequence is 13 residues long. CDR1 is ENHRY, CDR2 SYGVKD, per germline. CDR3 residues: CAISSRGGGGTDF. In DNA, the CDR3 is TGTGCCATCAGTTCTCGAGGAGGGGGGGGCACGGACTTC.

This clonotype was counted at least ten times. J is TRBJ2-1 and V is TRBV12-3 or TRBV12-4, with a weak D call TRBD2 (5 bases). The V end was cut by 6 bases, the J end by 7 bases, with 13 bases between. The CDR3 runs to 13 residues. The CDR3 region is CASSLLRENEQFF. The CDR3 coding sequence is TGTGCCAGCAGCCTCCTTCGGGAAAATGAGCAGTTCTTC.

This clonotype was recorded at least ten times. The V and J genes are TRBV7-2 and TRBJ1-2, with D tentatively TRBD1 (5 bases). The CDR3 length is 14 residues. V was pared by 5 bases and J by 4 bases, with 14 bases between. Germline V gene data show CDR1 as SGHTA and CDR2 as FQGNSA. CDR3: CASSTSGGTYGYTF. The DNA of the CDR3 is TGTGCCAGCAGCACTTCTGGGGGGACCTATGGCTACACCTTC. The variable domain in full, completed from reference TRBV7-2 and TRBJ1-2, reads GAGVSQSPSNKVTEKGKDVELRCDPISGHTALYWYRQSLGQGLEFLIYFQGNSAPDKSGLPSDRFSAERTGGSVSTLTIQRTQQEDSAVYLCASSTSGGTYGYTFGSGTRLTVV.

This clonotype was detected ten times or more. This sequence joins TRBV29-1 and TRBJ1-1; tentative D call: TRBD1 (6 bases). Germline values: CDR1 SQVTM, CDR2 ANQGSEA. The V gene lost 6 bases and the J gene lost 2 bases, with 13 bases spanning the gap. CDR3 length: 13 residues. CDR3 DNA sequence: TGCAGCGTCGTGGGAGGGGGTAACACTGAAGCTTTCTTT. Its protein product is CSVVGGGNTEAFF.

This clonotype was seen many times. The V and J genes are TRBV5-6 and TRBJ1-1, with D tentatively TRBD1 (6 bases). The CDR3 totals 15 residues. The germline gives CDR1 SGHDT, CDR2 YYEEEE. V dropped 4 bases and J dropped 1 base, with 14 bases sitting between them. CDR3 in amino acids: CASSASGRGNTEAFF. The CDR3 coding sequence is TGTGCCAGCAGCGCCTCCGGCAGGGGGAACACTGAAGCTTTCTTT. Full variable domain (outside the CDR3, taken from reference TRBV5-6 and TRBJ1-1): DAGVTQSPTHLIKTRGQQVTLRCSPKSGHDTVSWYQQALGQGPQFIFQYYEEEERQRGNFPDRFSGHQFPNYSSELNVNALLLGDSALYLCASSASGRGNTEAFFGQGTRLTVV.

Ten or more counts support this clonotype. The V call is TRBV4-3, the J call TRBJ1-6; weak D call: TRBD1 (5 bases). Trimming cost V 0 bases and J 7 bases, with 10 bases left between them. CDR1 and CDR2 (germline): LGHNA, YSLEER. The CDR3 has 15 amino acids. The CDR3 sequence: CASSQEGRANSPLHF. CDR3 sequence (DNA): TGCGCCAGCAGCCAAGAGGGACGAGCAAATTCACCCCTCCACTTT.

This clonotype was observed many times. CDR3 residues: CASKQGAQPSYEQYF. DNA of the CDR3: TGCGCCAGCAAACAGGGGGCGCAACCTTCCTACGAGCAGTACTTC. The chain has TRBV5-1 and TRBJ2-7; the match to TRBD1 covers 9 bases. Trimming cost V 6 bases and J 1 base; bases outside gene matches: 8. The CDR3 extends over 15 amino acids. Germline V lookup: CDR1 SGHRS, CDR2 YFSETQ.

In its sample, this clonotype was seen a few times. The chain uses TRBV25-1 and TRBJ2-5; D is ambiguous. Germline V lookup: CDR1 MGHDK, CDR2 SYGVNS. Trimming removed 6 bases at V and 5 bases at J, with 7 bases between. The length of the CDR3 is 11 residues. CDR3: CASRLGETQYF. The CDR3 coding sequence is TGTGCCAGCAGGCTAGGCGAGACCCAGTACTTC.

This clonotype was detected many times. The chain combines TRBV10-3 with TRBJ2-5, with D perhaps matching TRBD1 (6 bases). The germline V and J ends were trimmed by 2 bases and 5 bases, with 9 bases remaining between them. The CDR3 length is 13 residues. Germline assignment: CDR1 ENHRY and CDR2 SYGVKD. CDR3 protein: CAISETGWETQYF. CDR3 nucleotides: TGTGCCATCAGTGAGACAGGGTGGGAGACCCAGTACTTC.